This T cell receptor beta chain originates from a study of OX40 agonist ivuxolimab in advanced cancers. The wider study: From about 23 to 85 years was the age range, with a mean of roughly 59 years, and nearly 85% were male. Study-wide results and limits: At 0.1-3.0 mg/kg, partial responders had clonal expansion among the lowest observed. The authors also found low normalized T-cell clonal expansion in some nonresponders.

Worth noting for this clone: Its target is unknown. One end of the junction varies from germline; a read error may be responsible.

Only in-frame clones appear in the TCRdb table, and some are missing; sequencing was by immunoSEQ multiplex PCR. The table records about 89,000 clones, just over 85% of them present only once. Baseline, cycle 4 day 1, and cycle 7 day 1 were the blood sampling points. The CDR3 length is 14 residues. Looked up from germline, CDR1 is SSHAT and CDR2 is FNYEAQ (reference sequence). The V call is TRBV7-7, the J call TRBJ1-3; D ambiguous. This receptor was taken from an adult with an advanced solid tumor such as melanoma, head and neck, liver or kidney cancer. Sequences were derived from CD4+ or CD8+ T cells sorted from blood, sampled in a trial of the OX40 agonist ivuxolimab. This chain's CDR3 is CASSLAGIGNTIYF. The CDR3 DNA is TGTGCTAGCAGCTTAGCCGGGATAGGAAACACCATATATTTT.